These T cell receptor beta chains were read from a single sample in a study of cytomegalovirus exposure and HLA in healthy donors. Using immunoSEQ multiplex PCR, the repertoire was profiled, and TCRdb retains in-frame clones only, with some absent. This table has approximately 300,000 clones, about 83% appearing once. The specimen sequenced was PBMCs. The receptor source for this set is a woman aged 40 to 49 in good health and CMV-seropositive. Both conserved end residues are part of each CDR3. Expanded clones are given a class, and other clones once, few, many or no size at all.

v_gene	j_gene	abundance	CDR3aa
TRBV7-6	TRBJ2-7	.	CASSPTGDNSYEQYF
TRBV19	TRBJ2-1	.	CASSTPSGYRNEQFF
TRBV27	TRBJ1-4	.	CASRSTSLATNEKLFF
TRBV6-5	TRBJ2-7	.	CASSYSPGLPSYEQYF
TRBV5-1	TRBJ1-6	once	CASSLGTGVLSPLHF
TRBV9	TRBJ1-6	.	CASSPSGVRSPLHF
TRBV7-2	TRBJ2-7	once	CASSPVSYEQYF
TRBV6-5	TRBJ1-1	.	CASRQGGNTEAFF
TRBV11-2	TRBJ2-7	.	CASSLERQGVEQYF
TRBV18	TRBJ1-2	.	CASSPGGQESGYTF
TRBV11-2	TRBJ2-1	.	CASETGTGDYNEQFF
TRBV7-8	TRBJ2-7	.	CASSLERWYEQYF
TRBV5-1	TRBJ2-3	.	CASMGGTIAGVTDTQYF
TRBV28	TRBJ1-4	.	CASSLQGINEKLFF
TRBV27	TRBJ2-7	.	CASSLPLGVERGYEQYF
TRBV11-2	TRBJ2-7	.	CASTLGGDEQYF
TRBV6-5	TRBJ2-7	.	CASSSAGSYEQYF
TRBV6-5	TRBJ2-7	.	CASTDSGTYEQYF
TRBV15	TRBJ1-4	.	CATSRDVQAGYNEKLFF
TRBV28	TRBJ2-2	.	CAGGTNFAGELFF
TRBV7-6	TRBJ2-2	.	CASSATGLNPGELFF
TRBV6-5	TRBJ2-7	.	CASRDSGSSYEQYF
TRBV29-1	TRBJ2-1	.	CSVERRDGNEQFF
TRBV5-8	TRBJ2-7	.	CASSAMLRRGDQYF
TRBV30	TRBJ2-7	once	CAWAARYEQCF
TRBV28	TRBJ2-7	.	CASSPLIYEQYF
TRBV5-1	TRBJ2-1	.	CASSSMTGLYNEQFF
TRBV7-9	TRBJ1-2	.	CASSLEAGGYTF
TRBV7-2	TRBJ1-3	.	CASSRDQGGNTIYF
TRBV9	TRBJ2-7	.	CASSVGTSGIYEQYF
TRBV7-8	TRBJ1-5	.	CASSPNLGQPQHF
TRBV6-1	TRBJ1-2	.	CASSEGYAGTF
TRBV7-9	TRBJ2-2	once	CASSIGLAGANTGELFF
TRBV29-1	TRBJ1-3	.	CSAQAPGAGNTIYF
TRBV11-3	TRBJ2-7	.	CASSTDRSSYEQYF
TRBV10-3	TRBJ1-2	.	CAVTGSGDYGYTF
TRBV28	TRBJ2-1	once	CASSLWGRGEQFF